This passage covers 7 T cell receptor beta chains from one sample sequenced in a study of T cells in Graves' hyperthyroidism and ophthalmopathy. RNA transcripts served as the template for amplifying TCR beta CDR3 regions. A set of HTBI primers served as the primers for a first-round RT-PCR of the TCR CDR3. TCRdb reprocessed the multiplex PCR reads via MiXCR and lists one record per CDR3 protein. The data hold hundreds of thousands of distinct CDR3 sequences, with roughly 40% observed a single time. What was sequenced was blood. These TCRs come from a man aged 18 to 30 with Graves' hyperthyroidism.

This clonotype was found many times. The V call is TRBV10-1, the J call TRBJ2-2; TRBD2 matches 13 bases. Per the germline V gene, CDR1 is WNHNN and CDR2 is SYGVQD (reference sequence). J lost 4 bases, V lost 6 bases, and 2 bases had no gene match. This CDR3 region has 15 residues. The CDR3 nucleotides read TGCGCCAGCAGCACTAGCGGGAGGGCCACCGGGGAGCTGTTTTTT. It translates to CASSTSGRATGELFF.

In the case of this clonotype: This sequence may be a read error, since a much larger clone differs from it by one base. Here the CDR3 omits its conserved ending phenylalanine or tryptophan, so a read error is the likely source. V gene TRBV15 combines with J gene TRBJ2-7; the D is unclear. V shed 4 bases and J shed 2 bases, with 12 bases lying between them. This CDR3 contains 14 residues. The germline V gene encodes CDR1 LNHNV and CDR2 YYDKDF (reference sequence). CDR3 bases: TGTGCCACCAGCACTCTGACCGCCGCCTACGAGCAGTACCTC. Its protein product is CATSTLTAAYEQYL.

This rearrangement joins TRBV7-2 to TRBJ1-1; D ambiguous. The CDR3 is 17 amino acids. The germline gives CDR1 SGHTA, CDR2 FQGNSA. Trimming left V 5 bases short and J 1 base short, with 20 bases between. The CDR3 DNA is TGTGCCAGCAGCCAACTCCTTATGAGGGCTTCGAACACTGAAGCTTTCTTT. It codes for CASSQLLMRASNTEAFF.

This clonotype was detected a few times. V and J are TRBV11-2 and TRBJ1-3; 7 bases fit TRBD1. The V gene's germline CDR1 is SGHAT and CDR2 FQNNGV. The length of the CDR3 is 16 residues. J lost 0 bases, V lost 3 bases, and 5 bases had no gene match. The CDR3 region has the DNA TGTGCCAGCAGCTTGAGGACAGGCATCTCTGGAAACACCATATATTTT. Its protein product is CASSLRTGISGNTIYF. Drawing the rest from reference TRBV11-2 and TRBJ1-3, the complete variable domain is EAGVAQSPRYKIIEKRQSVAFWCNPISGHATLYWYQQILGQGPKLLIQFQNNGVVDDSQLPKDRFSAERLKGVDSTLKIQPAKLEDSAVYLCASSLRTGISGNTIYFGEGSWLTVV.

The J gene is TRBJ1-1, the V gene TRBV4-1; 12 bases agree with TRBD1. The germline CDR1 and CDR2 sequences are MGHRA and YSYEKL. Trimming at V came to 0 bases and at J to 1 base, leaving 3 bases not matched to a gene. CDR3 length: 17 residues. The chain's CDR3 is CASSQEGQGASNTEAFF. The CDR3 bases are TGCGCCAGCAGCCAAGAGGGACAGGGGGCATCGAACACTGAAGCTTTCTTT.

J is TRBJ1-4 and V is TRBV29-1; D is possibly TRBD1 (6 bases). With 6 bases removed from V and 8 bases from J, the gap between germline ends came to 19 bases. Germline V gene data show CDR1 as SQVTM and CDR2 as ANQGSEA. The CDR3 sequence is 14 residues long. CDR3 nucleotides: TGCAGCGTCAGGGACGGGGGGCTTTGGGAAAAACTGTTTTTT. Encoded protein: CSVRDGGLWEKLFF.

This clonotype has only one observation. The chain joins TRBV7-3 to TRBJ2-2; D is possibly TRBD2 (6 bases). The germline V and J ends were trimmed by 0 bases and 9 bases, with 11 bases remaining between them. Looked up from germline, CDR1 is SGHTA and CDR2 is FQGTGA. The CDR3 extends over 14 amino acids. CDR3: CASSLTGGPRELFF. In DNA form, the CDR3 reads TGTGCCAGCAGCTTAACCGGAGGGCCCCGGGAGCTGTTTTTT.